These 22 T cell receptor beta chains were all obtained from the same sample, sequenced in a study of cytomegalovirus exposure and HLA in healthy donors. The PCR was carried out with 60 Vbeta primers and 13 Jbeta primers. Repertoires were generated with immunoSEQ multiplex PCR, while TCRdb's copy carries only in-frame clones and drops some. The profile covers 90,000 to 110,000 clones, with nearly 85% appearing a single time and 5% to 6.5% taken by the ten largest. The sequenced sample consisted of PBMCs. The receptors derive from a man between 18 and 35 years old in good health and CMV-seronegative.

V usage is TRBV5-1 and J usage is TRBJ2-2; the match to TRBD2 covers 7 bases. This CDR3 is built from 16 residues. Germline trimming cut 2 bases from V and 1 base from J; bases unmatched to any gene: 5. Germline CDR1 and CDR2: SGHRS and YFSETQ. CDR3 sequence: CASSLVVAGNTGELFF. CDR3 coding DNA: TGCGCCAGCAGCTTAGTTGTAGCGGGGAACACCGGGGAGCTGTTTTTT.

The chain links TRBV6-1 to TRBJ2-7, with D uncertain. Looked up from germline, CDR1 is MNHNS and CDR2 is SASEGT. V lost 9 bases and J 2 bases, leaving 11 bases between the germline ends. This CDR3 contains 12 residues. The CDR3, as DNA: TGTGCCAGTCAGGTGGTTCCCTACGAGCAGTACTTC. Its translation: CASQVVPYEQYF.

The V call is TRBV4-1, the J call TRBJ1-2; weak D call: TRBD1 (5 bases). The V gene lost 3 bases and the J gene lost 5 bases, with 10 bases spanning the gap. In germline, CDR1 is MGHRA, CDR2 YSYEKL. The CDR3 sequence is 13 residues long. CDR3 in amino acids: CASSHSGLYGYTF. The CDR3 bases are TGCGCCAGCAGCCACTCAGGGTTGTATGGCTACACCTTC.

This clone has more than one count but fewer than ten. V gene TRBV9 combines with J gene TRBJ1-2; 8 positions match TRBD1. Germline CDR1 reads SGDLS; CDR2 reads YYNGEE. After removal of 0 bases from V and 6 bases from J, the junction contained 4 bases not matched to a gene. The length of the CDR3 is 14 residues. Written as DNA, the CDR3 is TGTGCCAGCAGCGTAGCGGGGACAGGAGATGGCTACACCTTC. It is translated as CASSVAGTGDGYTF.

V is TRBV13 and J is TRBJ2-5, with a tentative D call TRBD2 (6 bases). The CDR3 totals 14 residues. From germline, CDR1 is PRHDT and CDR2 FYEKMQ (reference sequence). V was pared by 8 bases and J by 2 bases, with 15 bases between. CDR3 residues: CASSALAEQETQYF. The CDR3 DNA reads TGTGCCAGCTCTGCCTTAGCGGAACAAGAGACCCAGTACTTC.

The chain recombines TRBV27 with TRBJ2-2, with a possible D match to TRBD1 (6 bases). Trimming pared 7 bases from V and 1 base from J, leaving 7 bases between. The V gene's germline CDR1 is MNHEY and CDR2 SMNVEV (reference sequence). The CDR3 consists of 13 residues. The CDR3 sequence: CASKGVNTGELFF. The CDR3 DNA reads TGTGCCAGCAAGGGGGTGAACACCGGGGAGCTGTTTTTT.

This clone was seen a single time. The rearrangement uses TRBV6-5 and TRBJ1-2; D gene uncertain. V was shortened by 4 bases and J by 4 bases, with 16 bases between the two germline ends. Germline V gene lookup returns CDR1 MNHEY and CDR2 SVGAGI. This CDR3 has 15 amino acids. In nucleotides, the CDR3 is TGTGCCAGCAGTTCCACTTCCGGGAGTTCCTATGGCTACACCTTC. Translating gives CASSSTSGSSYGYTF.

The V gene is TRBV7-3, the J gene TRBJ2-7; D is unclear. Germline CDR1 SGHTA, CDR2 FQGTGA. The V gene lost 4 bases and the J gene lost 2 bases, with 15 bases spanning the gap. CDR3 length equals 15 residues. The CDR3 DNA reads as TGTGCCAGCAGCTCCTACCCAGGTTCTCCCTACGAGCAGTACTTC. This encodes CASSSYPGSPYEQYF.

This clone occurred a few times. The chain carries TRBV4-1 and TRBJ2-7; D uncertain. The length of the CDR3 is 14 residues. Per the germline V gene, CDR1 is MGHRA and CDR2 is YSYEKL. Trimming shortened V by 3 bases and J by 2 bases, and 11 bases separated the two germline ends. The CDR3 sequence is CASSHPSTPYEQYF. As DNA, the CDR3 is TGCGCCAGCAGCCACCCATCAACACCCTACGAGCAGTACTTC.

The chain is built from TRBV9 and TRBJ1-1; D is undetermined. Trimming shortened V by 4 bases and J by 0 bases, and 13 bases separated the two germline ends. The germline V gene encodes CDR1 SGDLS and CDR2 YYNGEE. This CDR3 is 15 amino acids long. The CDR3 DNA sequence: TGTGCCAGCAGCTCACAGACGGCCGTGAACACTGAAGCTTTCTTT. This codes for CASSSQTAVNTEAFF.

To note about this clone: Germline and junction disagree at one end, which may indicate a read error. The genes are TRBV7-9 and TRBJ2-7; 12 positions match TRBD2. CDR3 length: 15 residues. CDR1 and CDR2 from the germline V gene are SEHNR and FQNEAQ (reference sequence). In DNA, the CDR3 is TGTTCCAGCAGCTTTAGGGCTAGCGGGAGGGAAGAGCAGTACTTC. Translating gives CSSSFRASGREEQYF.

This sequence joins TRBV11-1 and TRBJ1-1; 7 nucleotides match TRBD1. The CDR3 is 15 amino acids. Germline CDR1 and CDR2: SGHAT and FQDESV (reference sequence). The J segment lost 4 bases and the V segment lost 5 bases, leaving 10 bases of the junction unmatched. The chain's CDR3 is CASSAYRGAVTEAFF. The CDR3 bases are TGTGCCAGCAGCGCCTACAGGGGAGCGGTCACTGAAGCTTTCTTT.

V is TRBV19 and J is TRBJ1-1; D perhaps matches TRBD1 (6 bases). The V and J ends lost 1 base and 2 bases respectively, with 20 bases between them. This CDR3 region has 18 residues. Germline V CDR1 and CDR2: LNHDA, SQIVND (reference sequence). DNA for the CDR3: TGTGCCAGTAGTATAGTAAGAAGGGGGGGTTTACCAAACACTGAAGCTTTCTTT. It is translated as CASSIVRRGGLPNTEAFF.

Notes on this clone: An end of the junction does not agree with germline; a read error may underlie this. CDR3 coding DNA: TGTTCCAGCAGCCGAGTCCCCCGACAGGGGAGCAATCAGCCCCAGCATTTT. This sequence encodes CSSSRVPRQGSNQPQHF. This rearrangement joins TRBV7-9 to TRBJ1-5; 8 bases are shared with TRBD1. CDR1 and CDR2 (germline): SEHNR, FQNEAQ (reference sequence). The CDR3 spans 17 residues.

The chain combines TRBV4-3 with TRBJ2-7, with D possibly TRBD2 on 6 matching bases. This CDR3 has 14 residues. Germline CDR1 and CDR2: LGHNA and YSLEER. V lost 1 base and J 5 bases, leaving 12 bases between the germline ends. The CDR3 nucleotides are TGCGCCAGCAGCCAAGGGGGCCGGGGGAACGAGCAGTACTTC. Amino acids: CASSQGGRGNEQYF.

The gene calls are TRBV19 and TRBJ2-6, with unresolved D. Germline V CDR1 and CDR2: LNHDA, SQIVND (reference sequence). The V gene lost 4 bases and the J gene lost 0 bases, with 7 bases spanning the gap. The CDR3 contains 15 residues. CDR3 protein: CASSTITSGANVLTF. CDR3 bases: TGTGCCAGTAGTACTATTACCTCTGGGGCCAACGTCCTGACTTTC.

The gene calls are TRBV6-6 and TRBJ2-7, with TRBD1 matching 7 bases. The CDR3 extends over 14 amino acids. In germline, CDR1 is MNHNY, CDR2 SVGAGI (reference sequence). The V segment lost 6 bases and the J segment 2 bases; nucleotides outside the gene matches: 7. Here the CDR3 reads CASRGTGETYEQYF. In DNA form, the CDR3 reads TGTGCCAGCAGGGGAACAGGGGAGACCTACGAGCAGTACTTC.

V gene TRBV13 combines with J gene TRBJ2-7, with 7 bases matching TRBD1. The CDR3 extends over 16 amino acids. The V and J ends lost 4 bases and 3 bases, in that order; junction bases with no gene match: 12. The germline V gene encodes CDR1 PRHDT and CDR2 FYEKMQ (reference sequence). The CDR3 protein is CASSSYRGRAFYEQYF. The CDR3 coding sequence is TGTGCCAGCAGCTCGTACAGGGGAAGGGCGTTCTACGAGCAGTACTTC.

The chain has TRBV28 and TRBJ1-2, with no clear D. CDR1 MDHEN and CDR2 SYDVKM come from the germline V gene. Trimming shortened V by 6 bases and J by 4 bases, and 12 bases separated the two germline ends. This CDR3 spans 13 amino acids. CDR3 in DNA: TGTGCCAGCAGGTTCGGTAGTGCCTATGGCTACACCTTC. It is translated as CASRFGSAYGYTF.

The rearrangement joins TRBV11-2 to TRBJ1-1, with TRBD1 identical over 7 bases. This CDR3 is built from 15 residues. Per the germline V gene, CDR1 is SGHAT and CDR2 is FQNNGV. V was clipped by 4 bases and J by 2 bases; unmatched bases: 7. The chain's CDR3 is CASSSTGTANTEAFF. The CDR3 coding sequence is TGTGCCAGCAGCTCGACCGGGACAGCTAACACTGAAGCTTTCTTT.

The CDR3 region is CASRHLKDSFKAFF. CDR3 DNA sequence: TGTGCCAGCAGACACTTGAAAGACAGCTTTAAAGCTTTCTTT. The rearrangement uses TRBV6-6 and TRBJ1-1; TRBD1 might be the D (5 bases). Germline CDR1 MNHNY, CDR2 SVGAGI (reference sequence). V dropped 6 bases and J dropped 9 bases, with 20 bases sitting between them. The CDR3 covers 14 residues.

The gene calls are TRBV28 and TRBJ1-5; 10 bases align to TRBD1. Germline assignment: CDR1 MDHEN and CDR2 SYDVKM. The V gene end was trimmed by 7 bases and the J gene end by 11 bases; junction bases not matched to a gene: 17. The CDR3 has 16 amino acids. For the CDR3, the DNA is TGTGCCAGCACCGCCCGACAGGGGGCTGGTGTAGGAGCCCAGCATTTT. Translation gives CASTARQGAGVGAQHF.